One and the same sample provided the 3 T cell receptor beta chains below, sequenced in a study of T-cell memory formation after mild COVID-19. TCRdb fed the 5' RACE reads into MiXCR, producing one record per CDR3 protein. Of 470,000 or so distinct CDR3 sequences in the sample, around 27% were seen once. Sequencing input: PBMCs or a T cell subset sorted from them (not recorded which). The receptors were gathered from an adult woman who had mild COVID-19 (a few samples of this study predate the infection). Cell type and time point are not known.

This clonotype is medium-sized (0.01 to 0.1%). The chain is built from TRBV14 and TRBJ2-3; D is perhaps TRBD1 or TRBD2 (5 bases each). Between the trimmed V and J ends, which lost 3 bases and 7 bases, there was a span of 17 bases. CDR3 size: 15 residues. Germline CDR1 SGHDN, CDR2 FVKESK. The CDR3 loop is CASSQGSSWGNTQYF. Here the CDR3 DNA reads TGTGCCAGCAGCCAGGGGTCCTCGTGGGGGAATACGCAGTATTTT.

This clonotype appeared many times. V usage is TRBV7-6 and J usage is TRBJ2-7; possibly TRBD1 for D (6 bases). The V gene's germline CDR1 is SGHVS and CDR2 FNYEAQ. The CDR3 totals 14 residues. V was clipped by 1 base and J by 4 bases, with 11 bases between them. The CDR3 loop is CASSLGTDIYEQYF. CDR3 bases: TGTGCCAGCAGCTTAGGGACAGATATTTACGAGCAGTACTTC.

This clonotype came up a few times. The chain couples TRBV30 to TRBJ2-7, with a tentative D call TRBD1 (5 bases). Trimming stripped 1 base from V and 2 bases from J, with 15 bases between. In germline, CDR1 is GTSNPN, CDR2 SVGIG (reference sequence). The CDR3 spans 15 residues. In DNA, the CDR3 is TGTGCCTGGAGTGAAATCCACAGGAATCCCTACGAGCAGTACTTC. Translated, it gives CAWSEIHRNPYEQYF.